This TCR beta chain emerged from a study of T cell responses to AZD1222 COVID-19 vaccine. The study's findings and limits: Repertoire collection took place solely once the T cell response had peaked. Baseline testing showed seropositivity in only a handful of AZD1222 recipients. Regions left unmutated in variants are reportedly the target of nearly half of spike-specific TCRs.

This clone was observed a few times. The antigen is not known. Pooling was applied to second doses at about 4 or about 12 weeks. Produced via immunoSEQ multiplex PCR; TCRdb's table is partial and in-frame only. The sample lists several thousand clones, more than 75% occurring once. This CDR3 is 13 amino acids long. Trimming took 6 bases from V and 1 from J; bases not matched to a gene: 3. The germline gives CDR1 MNHEY, CDR2 SVGAGI. The sample consisted of peripheral blood, taken 28 days after the second AZD1222 dose. The V and J genes are TRBV6-5 and TRBJ2-7; 7 positions agree with TRBD1. The receptor's source is an adult who received the AZD1222 COVID-19 vaccine. The CDR3 is CASRGTESYEQYF. The CDR3 region has the DNA TGTGCCAGCAGGGGGACAGAATCCTACGAGCAGTACTTC.